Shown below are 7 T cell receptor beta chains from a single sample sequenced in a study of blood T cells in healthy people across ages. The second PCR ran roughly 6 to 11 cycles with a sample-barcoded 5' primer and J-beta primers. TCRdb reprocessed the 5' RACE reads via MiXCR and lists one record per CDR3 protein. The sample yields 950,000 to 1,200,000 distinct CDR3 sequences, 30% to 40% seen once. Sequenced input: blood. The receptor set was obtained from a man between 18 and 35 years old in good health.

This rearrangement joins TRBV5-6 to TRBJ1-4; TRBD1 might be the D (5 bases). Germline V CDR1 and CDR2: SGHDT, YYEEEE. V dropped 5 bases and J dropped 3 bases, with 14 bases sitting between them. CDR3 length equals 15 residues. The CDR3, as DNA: TGTGCCAGCAGTCGAAGGGGTTCGTCTAATGAAAAACTGTTTTTT. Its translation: CASSRRGSSNEKLFF. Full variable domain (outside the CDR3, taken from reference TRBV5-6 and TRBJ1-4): DAGVTQSPTHLIKTRGQQVTLRCSPKSGHDTVSWYQQALGQGPQFIFQYYEEEERQRGNFPDRFSGHQFPNYSSELNVNALLLGDSALYLCASSRRGSSNEKLFFGSGTQLSVL.

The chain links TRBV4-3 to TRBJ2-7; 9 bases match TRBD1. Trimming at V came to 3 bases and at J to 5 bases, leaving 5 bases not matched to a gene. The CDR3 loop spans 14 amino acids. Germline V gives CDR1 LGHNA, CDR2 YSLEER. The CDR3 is CASSQGQGRNEQYF. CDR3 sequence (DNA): TGCGCCAGCAGCCAGGGACAGGGTAGGAACGAGCAGTACTTC.

CDR3 loop: CASSLGESETQYF. CDR3 nucleotide sequence: TGTGCCAGCAGCTTAGGAGAGTCAGAGACCCAGTACTTC. The chain has TRBV7-6 and TRBJ2-5; no clear D gene. V lost 1 base to trimming and J lost 4 bases, with 7 bases between them. Germline V gives CDR1 SGHVS, CDR2 FNYEAQ. This CDR3 is 13 amino acids long.

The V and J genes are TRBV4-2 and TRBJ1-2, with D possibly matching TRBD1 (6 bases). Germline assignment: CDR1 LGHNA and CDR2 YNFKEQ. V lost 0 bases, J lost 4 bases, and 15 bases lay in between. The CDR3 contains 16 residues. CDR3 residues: CASSQEEQGGFYGYTF. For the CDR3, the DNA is TGTGCCAGCAGCCAAGAAGAACAGGGAGGGTTCTATGGCTACACCTTC.

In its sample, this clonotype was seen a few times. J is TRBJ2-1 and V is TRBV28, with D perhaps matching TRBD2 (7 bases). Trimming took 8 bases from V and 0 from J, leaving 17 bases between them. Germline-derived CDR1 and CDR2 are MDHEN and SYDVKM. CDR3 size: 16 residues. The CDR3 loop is CASASGGGASYNEQFF. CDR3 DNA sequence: TGTGCCAGCGCGAGTGGCGGGGGCGCCTCCTACAATGAGCAGTTCTTC.

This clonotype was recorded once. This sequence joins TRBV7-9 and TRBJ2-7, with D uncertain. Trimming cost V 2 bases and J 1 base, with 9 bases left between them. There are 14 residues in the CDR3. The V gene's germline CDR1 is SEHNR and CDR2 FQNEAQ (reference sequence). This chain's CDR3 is CASSLNVGSYEQYF. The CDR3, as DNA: TGTGCCAGCAGCTTAAACGTAGGGTCCTACGAGCAGTACTTC.

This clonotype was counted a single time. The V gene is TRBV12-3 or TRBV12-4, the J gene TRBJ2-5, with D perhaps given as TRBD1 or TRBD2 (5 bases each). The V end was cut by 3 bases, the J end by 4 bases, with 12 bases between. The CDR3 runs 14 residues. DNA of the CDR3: TGTGCCAGCAGTTTCAGCACCGGGACAGAGACCCAGTACTTC. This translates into CASSFSTGTETQYF.